This note documents a single T cell receptor (beta chain) sequence. This sample is part of a study of blood T cell repertoires in COVID-19. Here immunoSEQ multiplex PCR was the method, and the copy in TCRdb shows in-frame clones only, minus some. The table lists approximately 340,000 clones, around 83% of them singletons, with 2.5% to 3.5% in the top ten. The V gene lost 3 bases and the J gene lost 0 bases, with 11 bases spanning the gap. In germline, CDR1 is KGHSY, CDR2 FQNENV. This CDR3 is 16 amino acids long. The chain uses TRBV16 and TRBJ1-4; D is perhaps TRBD1 (5 bases). The source of this sequence is a man younger than 40 with active or convalescent COVID-19. The sequencing sample was made of peripheral blood. The CDR3 DNA sequence: TGTGCCAGCAGCCAGGGGGGACGTGCAACTAATGAAAAACTGTTTTTT. Its protein product is CASSQGGRATNEKLFF.